This TCR beta chain was sequenced for a study of blood T cell repertoires in COVID-19. As handled by the study authors: Amplifying reference gene primers gave estimates of nucleated cell counts. TCRdb keeps only in-frame clones here, not all; method: immunoSEQ multiplex PCR. V, J and clone size reflect that table, while D and trimming were determined from the DNA. In the table there are roughly 250,000 clones, about four fifths of which are singletons. With 0 bases clipped from V and 4 bases from J, the junction kept 5 bases outside the gene matches. The CDR3 has 15 amino acids. Germline V gives CDR1 SNHLY, CDR2 FYNNEI.

This sequence originates from a woman of 80 years or more with acute or convalescent COVID-19. Source material: peripheral blood. The chain links TRBV2 to TRBJ2-7, with 8 bases lining up with TRBD1. The CDR3 region is CASSEAGTGLYEQYF. The CDR3 DNA is TGTGCCAGCAGTGAAGCTGGGACAGGACTATACGAGCAGTACTTC.